This TCR beta chain originates from a study of blood T cell repertoires in COVID-19. In the study overall: From the United States, Italy and Spain came samples of acute and convalescent COVID-19. From T cells, B-cell-depleted T cells, or PBMCs came the material, which was cDNA or gDNA.

Germline values: CDR1 SEHNR, CDR2 FQNEAQ (reference sequence). The CDR3 has 11 amino acids. V lost 6 bases, J lost 9 bases, and 2 bases stayed unmatched. Original processing methods: Estimated nucleated cell counts came from reference gene primer amplification. Clones were read by immunoSEQ multiplex PCR, and TCRdb kept only the in-frame ones, dropping some. V and J calls and clone size are given by that table; D and trimming were obtained from the DNA. The repertoire holds some 200,000 clones, with about four fifths as singletons. This receptor was identified in a woman aged 40 to 49 with acute or convalescent COVID-19. The chain has TRBV7-9 and TRBJ2-1; the match to TRBD2 covers 7 bases. Sequenced input: peripheral blood. The DNA for the CDR3 is TGTGCCAGCAGTTCGGGGGGTGAGCAGTTCTTC. Its protein is CASSSGGEQFF.